This is a list of T cell receptor beta chains from one sample in a study of T cell responses to AZD1222 COVID-19 vaccine. Clones were read by immunoSEQ multiplex PCR, and TCRdb kept only the in-frame ones, dropping some. The sample consists of tens of thousands of clones, almost 90% of them appearing once. Sequences were derived from peripheral blood, sampled on day 0 of MenACWY control vaccination. Receptor source: an adult in good health. CDR3s include the opening cysteine and the closing phenylalanine or tryptophan. The D gene is left open where the match is weak. Clone size, where shown, is once, few, many, or a class for clones that have expanded.

D	V	J	size	DNA	CDR3
NA	TRBV9	TRBJ2-7	NA	TGTGCCAGCAGCGTAGCTGGGGGAGTCGCCGACGAGCAGTACTTC	CASSVAGGVADEQYF
NA	TRBV3-1/TRBV3-2	TRBJ2-7	NA	TGTGCCAGCAGCCCCTCCGGGGGCGGGGGTGTATCCTACGAGCAGTACTTC	CASSPSGGGGVSYEQYF
NA	TRBV16	TRBJ1-4	NA	TGTGCCAGCAGTCCGACAGGACTTAATGAAAAACTGTTTTTT	CASSPTGLNEKLFF
TRBD2	TRBV3-1/TRBV3-2	TRBJ2-1	NA	TGTGCCAGCAGCCCTAGCGGGGGGATCAATGAGCAGTTCTTC	CASSPSGGINEQFF
NA	TRBV14	TRBJ1-6	NA	TGTGCCAGCAGCCAAGATTTTAGCTCACCCCTCCACTTT	CASSQDFSSPLHF
NA	TRBV6-2/TRBV6-3	TRBJ1-5	NA	TGTGCCAGCAGTTACCCCCGGGGGCATCAGCCCCAGCATTTT	CASSYPRGHQPQHF
NA	TRBV25-1	TRBJ1-5	NA	TGTGCCAGCAGTGCCCCCTCACATGACCAGCCCCAGCATTTT	CASSAPSHDQPQHF
NA	TRBV12-3/TRBV12-4	TRBJ2-5	NA	TGTGCCAGCAGTTTAACGGCGGAGACCCAGTACTTC	CASSLTAETQYF
NA	TRBV5-8	TRBJ1-5	NA	TGTGCCAGCAGCTCGGACGCCGGGTTTCAGCCCCAGCATTTT	CASSSDAGFQPQHF
NA	TRBV2	TRBJ1-5	NA	TGTGCCAGCAGGGGCGGCAGGGTCGATCCATATAGCAATCAGCCCCAGCATTTT	CASRGGRVDPYSNQPQHF
NA	TRBV6-5	TRBJ2-3	NA	TGTGCCAGCAACTCTGGGTCTAGCCTAGATACGCAGTATTTT	CASNSGSSLDTQYF
NA	TRBV29-1	TRBJ1-2	once	TGCAGCGTTGTAGCAGGACTAAACTATGGCTACACCTTC	CSVVAGLNYGYTF
NA	TRBV12-3/TRBV12-4	TRBJ1-2	NA	TGTGCCAGCAGTTTGTCAGGGGCGGATGGCTACACCTTC	CASSLSGADGYTF
TRBD1	TRBV7-9	TRBJ1-2	NA	TGTGCCAGCAGCTTAGCATTGGACAGGGGGCTGGATGGCTACACCTTC	CASSLALDRGLDGYTF
TRBD2	TRBV11-2	TRBJ2-3	NA	TGTGCCAGCAGCATGGGACTAGCGGCAGATACGCAGTATTTT	CASSMGLAADTQYF
NA	TRBV10-3	TRBJ2-1	NA	TGTGCCATCAGTGAGTCGCCGGGGGTGAGCTCCTACAATGAGCAGTTCTTC	CAISESPGVSSYNEQFF
NA	TRBV15	TRBJ1-2	once	TGTGCCACCAGCAGCCAGGGAGGGGATGGCTACACCTTC	CATSSQGGDGYTF
NA	TRBV3-1/TRBV3-2	TRBJ1-3	NA	TGTGCCAGCAGCCAAGGGAACTCTGGAAACACCATATATTTT	CASSQGNSGNTIYF
NA	TRBV27	TRBJ1-2	NA	TGTGCCAGCAGTTTAAATCCGGGGGCAAACGGCTACACCTTC	CASSLNPGANGYTF
NA	TRBV9	TRBJ1-2	NA	TGTGCCAGCAGCGTAGCGGGCCAGGGGAACTATGGCTACACCTTC	CASSVAGQGNYGYTF
NA	TRBV12-3/TRBV12-4	TRBJ1-3	NA	TGTGCCAGCAGTTCGGTCCCGGGAAACACCATATATTTT	CASSSVPGNTIYF
NA	TRBV6-1	TRBJ1-5	NA	TGTGCCAGCAGTGACAAGCGGCTGGGCAATCAGCCCCAGCATTTT	CASSDKRLGNQPQHF
NA	TRBV7-2	TRBJ2-3	NA	TGTGCCAGCAGCAAGATGGTCGGGAGCACAGATACGCAGTATTTT	CASSKMVGSTDTQYF
NA	TRBV20-1	TRBJ1-2	NA	TGCAGTGCTAGTAAGGTTTCCGTTAACTATGGCTACACCTTC	CSASKVSVNYGYTF
NA	TRBV3-1/TRBV3-2	TRBJ1-2	once	TGTGCCAGCAGCCAAGCCGGGGACTATGGCTACACCTTC	CASSQAGDYGYTF
NA	TRBV19	TRBJ2-7	NA	TGTGCCAGTAGTAAACAGAGGGACCTGCATACCTACGAGCAGTACTTC	CASSKQRDLHTYEQYF
NA	TRBV6-5	TRBJ1-1	NA	TGTGCCAGCAGTTATCGTTCCCCGCGGCAGGGTGACGTAGCTTTCTTT	CASSYRSPRQGDVAFF
NA	TRBV5-6	TRBJ1-2	NA	TGTGCCAGCAGCTTGGCAGGGATGCGGGTCCATGGCTACACCTTC	CASSLAGMRVHGYTF
NA	TRBV5-1	TRBJ1-2	NA	TGCGCCAGCAGCTTGGACCCAGGGTCGGGATCCTATGGCTACACCTTC	CASSLDPGSGSYGYTF
TRBD2	TRBV3-1/TRBV3-2	TRBJ2-7	few	TGTGCCAGCAGCCAAGGGACTAGCCACGAGCAGTACTTC	CASSQGTSHEQYF
TRBD1	TRBV11-1	TRBJ1-4	NA	TGTGCCAGCAGCCCCTACCGGGACAGATCGGAAAAACTGTTTTTT	CASSPYRDRSEKLFF
TRBD2	TRBV10-3	TRBJ2-1	NA	TGTGCCATCAGAACAAATAGCGGGGGGGCGTACAATGAGCAGTTCTTC	CAIRTNSGGAYNEQFF
NA	TRBV2	TRBJ2-7	NA	TGTGCCAGCAGTGGCGCGACGGACTCTTACGAGCAGTACTTC	CASSGATDSYEQYF
TRBD1	TRBV7-2	TRBJ1-2	NA	TGTGCCAGCAGCTTCTCCGGGACAGCTTCCATCTTTGGCTACACCTTC	CASSFSGTASIFGYTF
TRBD1	TRBV18	TRBJ1-5	NA	TGTGCCAGCTCATTTGGGACAGCGAATCAGCCCCAGCATTTT	CASSFGTANQPQHF
NA	TRBV3-1/TRBV3-2	TRBJ1-6	NA	TGTGCCAGCAGCCGGGACCCGCGGAATAATTCACCCCTCCACTTT	CASSRDPRNNSPLHF
TRBD1	TRBV28	TRBJ1-6	NA	TGTGCCAGCACCCTGGGACAGGAGAATTCACCCCTCCACTTT	CASTLGQENSPLHF
NA	TRBV6-5	TRBJ1-3	NA	TGTGCCAGCAGTTACTCAGGGACCGGGACTGGAAACACCATATATTTT	CASSYSGTGTGNTIYF
NA	TRBV18	TRBJ1-1	NA	TGTGCCAGCTCCCCGCTGACACCGAGGAACACTGAAGCTTTCTTT	CASSPLTPRNTEAFF
TRBD1	TRBV30	TRBJ1-5	NA	TGTGCCTGGAGGAGTAAGGGGGCAGGCAATCAGCCCCAGCATTTT	CAWRSKGAGNQPQHF